This T cell receptor (beta chain) was identified during a study of blood T cell repertoires in COVID-19. About the study: COVID-19 samples from acute and convalescent phases originated in the United States, Italy and Spain. Nucleic acid was either cDNA or gDNA, and it came from T cells, B-cell-depleted T cells, or PBMCs.

In the original processing: Estimation of nucleated cell counts relied on the amplification of reference gene primers. Method: immunoSEQ multiplex PCR; TCRdb's copy keeps in-frame clones and lacks some. D and trimming were read from the DNA, whereas the V and J calls and clone size are those reported in that table. The sample consists of 200,000 to 300,000 clones, about four fifths of them appearing once. The table lists this clone with a few counts. Other nucleotide sequences from this sample produce the same CDR3. The material sequenced was peripheral blood. The TCR comes from a man older than 75 with acute or convalescent COVID-19.

CDR3 DNA: TGTGCCAGCAGTCTAGACAGGGTCTATGGCTACACCTTC. Its protein product is CASSLDRVYGYTF. This rearrangement joins TRBV12-3 or TRBV12-4 to TRBJ1-2; 7 nucleotides match TRBD1. The V segment lost 5 bases and the J segment 4 bases; nucleotides outside the gene matches: 4. This CDR3 is built from 13 residues.